One TCR beta chain is described in this entry. CDR3 size: 13 residues. V lost 0 bases and J 4 bases, leaving 6 bases between the germline ends. Germline V gene lookup returns CDR1 SGHRS and CDR2 YFSETQ. These data belong to a study of blood T cell repertoires in COVID-19. Study-level background: The study drew acute and convalescent COVID-19 samples from the United States, Italy and Spain. Sources were T cells, B-cell-depleted T cells, or PBMCs; the material itself was cDNA or gDNA.

In the source study's methods: It was from reference gene primer amplification that nucleated cell counts were estimated. Assay used: immunoSEQ multiplex PCR; TCRdb lists only in-frame clones, some missing. Clone size and the V and J calls come from that table; the DNA yielded D and trimming. Counted here are approximately 66,000 clones, around 87% occurring once; the ten biggest clones make up 5.5% to 8.5%. The TCR originated in a man aged 55 to 70 with acute or convalescent COVID-19. Input material: peripheral blood. The chain employs TRBV5-1 and TRBJ2-3; unclear D gene. CDR3 loop: CASSLALSDTQYF. CDR3 DNA sequence: TGCGCCAGCAGCTTGGCCTTGTCAGATACGCAGTATTTT.